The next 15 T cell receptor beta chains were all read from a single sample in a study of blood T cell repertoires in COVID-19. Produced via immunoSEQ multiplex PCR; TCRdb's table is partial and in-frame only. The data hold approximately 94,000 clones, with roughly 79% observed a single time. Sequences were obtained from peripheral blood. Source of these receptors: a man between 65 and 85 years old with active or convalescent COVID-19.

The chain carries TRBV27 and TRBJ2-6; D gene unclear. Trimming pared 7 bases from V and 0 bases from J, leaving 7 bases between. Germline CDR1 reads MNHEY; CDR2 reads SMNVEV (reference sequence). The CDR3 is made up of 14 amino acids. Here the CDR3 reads CASTVNSGANVLTF. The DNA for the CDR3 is TGTGCCAGCACCGTAAACTCTGGGGCCAACGTCCTGACTTTC.

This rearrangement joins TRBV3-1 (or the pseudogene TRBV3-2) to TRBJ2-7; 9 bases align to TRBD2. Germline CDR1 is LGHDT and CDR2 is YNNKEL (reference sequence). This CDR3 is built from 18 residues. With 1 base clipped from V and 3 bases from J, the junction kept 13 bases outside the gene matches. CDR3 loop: CASSQAGLAGRGFYEQYF. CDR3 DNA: TGTGCCAGCAGCCAAGCGGGGCTAGCGGGAAGGGGTTTCTACGAGCAGTACTTC.

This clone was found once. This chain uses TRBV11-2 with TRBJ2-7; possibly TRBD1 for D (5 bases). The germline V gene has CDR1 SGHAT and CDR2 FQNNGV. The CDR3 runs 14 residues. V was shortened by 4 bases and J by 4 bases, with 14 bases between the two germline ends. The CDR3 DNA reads TGTGCCAGCAGCTACCGTACAGGAAGATACGAGCAGTACTTC. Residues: CASSYRTGRYEQYF.

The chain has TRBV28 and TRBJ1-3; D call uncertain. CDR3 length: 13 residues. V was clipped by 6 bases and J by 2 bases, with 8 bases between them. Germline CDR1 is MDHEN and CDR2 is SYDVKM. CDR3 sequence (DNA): TGTGCCAGCAGCTCGTCTACTGGAAACACCATATATTTT. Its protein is CASSSSTGNTIYF.

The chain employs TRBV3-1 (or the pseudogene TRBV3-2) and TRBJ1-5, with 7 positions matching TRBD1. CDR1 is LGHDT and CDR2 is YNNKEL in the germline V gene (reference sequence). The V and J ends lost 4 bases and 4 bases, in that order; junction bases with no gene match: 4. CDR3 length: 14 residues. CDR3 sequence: CASSPGGRNQPQHF. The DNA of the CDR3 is TGTGCCAGCAGCCCAGGGGGGAGAAATCAGCCCCAGCATTTT.

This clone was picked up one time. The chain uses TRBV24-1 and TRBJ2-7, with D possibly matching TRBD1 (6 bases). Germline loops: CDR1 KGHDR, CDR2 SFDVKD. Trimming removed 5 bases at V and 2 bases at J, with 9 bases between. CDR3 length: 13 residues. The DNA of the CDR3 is TGTGCCACCAGTGCCGGACAGACCTACGAGCAGTACTTC. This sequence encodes CATSAGQTYEQYF.

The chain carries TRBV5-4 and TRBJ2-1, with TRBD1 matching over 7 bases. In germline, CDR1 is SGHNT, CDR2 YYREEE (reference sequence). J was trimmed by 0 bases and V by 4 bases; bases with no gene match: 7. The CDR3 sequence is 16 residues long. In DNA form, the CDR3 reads TGTGCCAGCAGCATCGGACAGGATCACTCCTACAATGAGCAGTTCTTC. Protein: CASSIGQDHSYNEQFF.

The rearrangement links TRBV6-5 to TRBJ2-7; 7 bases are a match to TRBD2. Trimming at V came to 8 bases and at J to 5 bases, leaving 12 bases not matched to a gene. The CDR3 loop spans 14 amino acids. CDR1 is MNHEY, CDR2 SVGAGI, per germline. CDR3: CASATAGVLNEQYF. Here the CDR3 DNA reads TGTGCCAGCGCCACGGCGGGAGTTTTGAACGAGCAGTACTTC.

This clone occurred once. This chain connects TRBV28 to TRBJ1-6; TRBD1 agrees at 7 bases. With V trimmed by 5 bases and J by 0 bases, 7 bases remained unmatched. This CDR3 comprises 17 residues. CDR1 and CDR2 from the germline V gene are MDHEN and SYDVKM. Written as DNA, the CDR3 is TGTGCCAGCAGTCAGGGACAGCCGAGCTCCTATAATTCACCCCTCCACTTT. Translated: CASSQGQPSSYNSPLHF.

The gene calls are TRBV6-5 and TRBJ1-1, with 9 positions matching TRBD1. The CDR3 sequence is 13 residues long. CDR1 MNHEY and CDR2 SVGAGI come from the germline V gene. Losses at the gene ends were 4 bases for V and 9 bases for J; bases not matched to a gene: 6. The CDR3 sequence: CASSSWTGEKAFF. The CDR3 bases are TGTGCCAGCAGTTCCTGGACAGGGGAGAAAGCTTTCTTT.

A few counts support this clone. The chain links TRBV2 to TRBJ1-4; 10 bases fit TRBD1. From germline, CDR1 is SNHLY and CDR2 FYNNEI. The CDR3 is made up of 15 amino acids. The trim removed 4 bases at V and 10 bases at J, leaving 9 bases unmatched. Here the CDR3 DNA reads TGTGCCAGCAGTGTCCTTCGGACAGGGGGGGGAAAACTGTTTTTT. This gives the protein CASSVLRTGGGKLFF.

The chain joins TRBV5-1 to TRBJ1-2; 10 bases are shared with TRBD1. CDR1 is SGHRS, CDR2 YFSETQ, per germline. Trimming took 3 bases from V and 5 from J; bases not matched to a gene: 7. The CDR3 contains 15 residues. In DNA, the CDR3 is TGCGCCAGCAGCTCGGACAGGGGGGCCATATATGGCTACACCTTC. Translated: CASSSDRGAIYGYTF. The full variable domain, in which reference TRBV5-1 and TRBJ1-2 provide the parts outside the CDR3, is KAGVTQTPRYLIKTRGQQVTLSCSPISGHRSVSWYQQTPGQGLQFLFEYFSETQRNKGNFPGRFSGRQFSNSRSEMNVSTLELGDSALYLCASSSDRGAIYGYTFGSGTRLTVV.

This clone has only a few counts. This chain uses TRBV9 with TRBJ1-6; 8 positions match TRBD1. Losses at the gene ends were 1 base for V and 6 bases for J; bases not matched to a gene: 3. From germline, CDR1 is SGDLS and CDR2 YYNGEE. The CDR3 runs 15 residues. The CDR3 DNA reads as TGTGCCAGCAGCGTAACCGGGACAGGTAATTCACCCCTCCACTTT. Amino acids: CASSVTGTGNSPLHF. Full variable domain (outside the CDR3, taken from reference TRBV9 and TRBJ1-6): DSGVTQTPKHLITATGQRVTLRCSPRSGDLSVYWYQQSLDQGLQFLIQYYNGEERAKGNILERFSAQQFPDLHSELNLSSLELGDSALYFCASSVTGTGNSPLHFGNGTRLTVT.

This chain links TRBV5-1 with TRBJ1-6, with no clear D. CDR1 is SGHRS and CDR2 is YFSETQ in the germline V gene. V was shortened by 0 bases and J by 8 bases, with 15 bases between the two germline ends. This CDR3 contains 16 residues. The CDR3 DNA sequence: TGCGCCAGCAGCTTGGACCCGGGTCAACGGTATTCACCCCTCCACTTT. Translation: CASSLDPGQRYSPLHF. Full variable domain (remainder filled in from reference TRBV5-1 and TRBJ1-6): KAGVTQTPRYLIKTRGQQVTLSCSPISGHRSVSWYQQTPGQGLQFLFEYFSETQRNKGNFPGRFSGRQFSNSRSEMNVSTLELGDSALYLCASSLDPGQRYSPLHFGNGTRLTVT.

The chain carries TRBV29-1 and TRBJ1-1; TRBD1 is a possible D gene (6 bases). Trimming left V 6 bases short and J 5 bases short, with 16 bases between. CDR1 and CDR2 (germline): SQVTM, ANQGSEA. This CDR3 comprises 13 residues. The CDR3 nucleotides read TGCAGCGTCGGAGAACAGGGCTATACTGAAGCTTTCTTT. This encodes CSVGEQGYTEAFF. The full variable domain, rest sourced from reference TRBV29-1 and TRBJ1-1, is SAVISQKPSRDICQRGTSLTIQCQVDSQVTMMFWYRQQPGQSLTLIATANQGSEATYESGFVIDKFPISRPNLTFSTLTVSNMSPEDSSIYLCSVGEQGYTEAFFGQGTRLTVV.